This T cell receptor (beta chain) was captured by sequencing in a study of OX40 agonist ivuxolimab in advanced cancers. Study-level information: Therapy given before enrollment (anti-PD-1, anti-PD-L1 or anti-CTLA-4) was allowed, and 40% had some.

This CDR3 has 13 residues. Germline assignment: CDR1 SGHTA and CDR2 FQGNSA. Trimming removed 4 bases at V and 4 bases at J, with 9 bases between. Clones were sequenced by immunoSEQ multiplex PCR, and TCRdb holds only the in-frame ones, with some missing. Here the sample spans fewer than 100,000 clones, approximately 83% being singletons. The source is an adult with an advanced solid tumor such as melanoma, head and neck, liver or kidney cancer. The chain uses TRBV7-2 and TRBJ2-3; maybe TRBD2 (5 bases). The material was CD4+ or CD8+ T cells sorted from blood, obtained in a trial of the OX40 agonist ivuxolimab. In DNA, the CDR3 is TGTGCCAGCAGCTCATACGGGGCAGATACGCAGTATTTT. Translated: CASSSYGADTQYF.